The next 18 T cell receptor beta chains were all read from a single sample in a study of T cells after yellow fever vaccination. MiXCR, run by TCRdb on the 5' RACE reads, gives a single entry per CDR3 protein. The repertoire holds roughly 300,000 distinct CDR3 sequences, with 6.5% to 8.5% as singletons. The material was PBMCs, obtained about 49 days after the first yellow fever vaccination. The receptor source for this set is a man in his late teens or twenties who received the YFV17D yellow fever vaccine.

The genes are TRBV12-3 or TRBV12-4 and TRBJ1-1; D remains unclear. The CDR3 has 14 amino acids. The ends were cut back, 4 bases at V and 0 bases at J, with 9 bases in the middle. CDR3 amino acids: CASSWELMNTEAFF. CDR3 coding DNA: TGTGCCAGCAGTTGGGAACTCATGAACACTGAAGCTTTCTTT.

V usage is TRBV20-1 and J usage is TRBJ1-2; D is unresolved. From germline, CDR1 is DFQATT and CDR2 SNEGSKA (reference sequence). The CDR3 runs to 12 residues. The V end lost 4 bases, the J end lost 2 bases, and 8 bases lay between the germline ends. The CDR3 coding sequence is TGCAGTGCTAAGGTCAGCAACTATGGCTACACCTTC. Amino acid sequence: CSAKVSNYGYTF.

This clonotype was observed many times. The J gene is TRBJ2-1, the V gene TRBV12-3 or TRBV12-4, with TRBD1 as a possible D gene (5 bases). V was cut by 7 bases and J by 10 bases, with 23 bases left in between. The CDR3 contains 15 residues. The CDR3 loop is CASTPGQGRRWEQFF. The CDR3 nucleotides read TGTGCCAGCACCCCAGGCCAGGGCCGACGGTGGGAGCAGTTCTTC.

This clonotype was observed a handful of times. The rearrangement links TRBV6-1 to TRBJ1-5, with D perhaps TRBD1 (6 bases). V lost 8 bases and J 6 bases, leaving 17 bases between the germline ends. Germline lookup yields CDR1 MNHNS and CDR2 SASEGT. There are 14 residues in the CDR3. CDR3 sequence reads: CASSGGNPPQPQHF. Written as DNA, the CDR3 is TGTGCCAGCTCGGGGGGCAATCCGCCTCAGCCCCAGCATTTT.

This clonotype has just a few counts. The chain has TRBV19 and TRBJ2-3; D gene uncertain. This CDR3 region has 13 residues. The germline CDR1 and CDR2 sequences are LNHDA and SQIVND (reference sequence). Trimming left V 10 bases short and J 0 bases short, with 11 bases between. The CDR3 region has the DNA TGTGCCACCACACTGGGAAGCACAGATACGCAGTATTTT. As protein: CATTLGSTDTQYF. The full variable domain, completed using reference TRBV19 and TRBJ2-3, is DGGITQSPKYLFRKEGQNVTLSCEQNLNHDAMYWYRQDPGQGLRLIYYSQIVNDFQKGDIAEGYSVSREKKESFPLTVTSAQKNPTAFYLCATTLGSTDTQYFGPGTRLTVL.

This clonotype appeared a few times. This chain links TRBV28 with TRBJ1-1, with D unresolved. Between the trimmed V and J ends, which lost 8 bases and 3 bases, there was a span of 7 bases. The germline V gene encodes CDR1 MDHEN and CDR2 SYDVKM. CDR3 length: 11 amino acids. CDR3 region: CASVIYTEAFF. The CDR3 DNA reads as TGTGCCAGCGTCATCTACACTGAAGCTTTCTTT.

The rearrangement uses TRBV18 and TRBJ2-4; maybe TRBD2 (6 bases). Trimming cost V 4 bases and J 6 bases, with 13 bases left between them. The CDR3 runs to 14 residues. Germline loops: CDR1 KGHSH, CDR2 LQKENI. CDR3 DNA: TGTGCCAGCTCACAGCAGGAGGGAGGAAACATTCAGTACTTC. This encodes CASSQQEGGNIQYF.

A few counts support this clonotype. This rearrangement joins TRBV12-3 or TRBV12-4 to TRBJ1-1; D possibly corresponds to TRBD1 (5 bases). The CDR3 length is 14 residues. V lost 2 bases and J lost 1, with 8 bases in between. The CDR3 region has the DNA TGTGCCAGCAGTTTATGGGGGGAGAACACTGAAGCTTTCTTT. It specifies CASSLWGENTEAFF.

This clonotype was picked up a small number of times. The chain uses TRBV11-2 and TRBJ2-3; no definite D call. The CDR3 is 13 amino acids. V shed 3 bases and J shed 2 bases, with 6 bases lying between them. Germline V gene data show CDR1 as SGHAT and CDR2 as FQNNGV. The CDR3 region is CASSFGYTDTQYF. CDR3 coding DNA: TGTGCCAGCAGCTTCGGCTACACAGATACGCAGTATTTT.

This clonotype was seen at least ten times. The chain recombines TRBV12-3 or TRBV12-4 with TRBJ2-3, with a tentative D call TRBD1 (5 bases). Trimming removed 6 bases from V and 1 base from J, with 11 bases in between. The CDR3 runs to 14 residues. The CDR3 region is CASRSGLGTDTQYF. The CDR3 DNA reads as TGTGCCAGCAGATCAGGGCTGGGCACAGATACGCAGTATTTT.

There are a few counts of this clonotype. This chain uses TRBV11-2 with TRBJ2-7; no clear D. V lost 0 bases to trimming and J lost 3 bases, with 9 bases between them. Germline V CDR1 and CDR2: SGHAT, FQNNGV. The CDR3 has 14 amino acids. The CDR3 protein is CASSLDPGGYEQYV. CDR3 DNA sequence: TGTGCCAGCAGCTTAGACCCGGGTGGCTACGAGCAGTACGTC.

The chain recombines TRBV12-3 or TRBV12-4 with TRBJ1-6; D might be TRBD1 (5 bases). Trimming pared 3 bases from V and 8 bases from J, leaving 11 bases between. This CDR3 spans 14 amino acids. The CDR3 protein is CASSLGGPDSPLHF. The DNA for the CDR3 is TGTGCCAGCAGTTTGGGGGGACCCGATTCACCCCTCCACTTT.

The sample holds many counts of this clonotype. The chain combines TRBV5-1 with TRBJ2-3; 12 nucleotides align to TRBD2. Germline CDR1 reads SGHRS; CDR2 reads YFSETQ. Germline trimming cut 4 bases from V and 4 bases from J; bases unmatched to any gene: 1. This CDR3 spans 14 amino acids. The CDR3 here is CASSRLAGADTQYF. The CDR3 DNA follows: TGCGCCAGCAGCAGACTAGCGGGGGCAGATACGCAGTATTTT.

This clonotype was seen only a few times. The gene calls are TRBV9 and TRBJ2-7, with D unresolved. This CDR3 spans 14 amino acids. Germline V gene lookup returns CDR1 SGDLS and CDR2 YYNGEE. The V end was cut by 4 bases, the J end by 5 bases, with 16 bases between. CDR3 in amino acids: CASSPRSLRNEQYF. The CDR3 DNA follows: TGTGCCAGCAGCCCCCGCAGTCTCCGAAACGAGCAGTACTTC.

This clonotype was counted many times. In DNA form, the CDR3 reads TGTGCCATCAGTCTCGGACTAGCGGGTTCAGATACGCAGTATTTT. This codes for CAISLGLAGSDTQYF. V is TRBV10-3 and J is TRBJ2-3; 11 nucleotides line up with TRBD2. Per the germline V gene, CDR1 is ENHRY and CDR2 is SYGVKD. This CDR3 spans 15 amino acids. V shed 5 bases, J shed 4 bases, and the junction held 5 bases outside the gene matches.

The rearrangement links TRBV5-5 to TRBJ1-5, with a tentative D call TRBD1 (6 bases). There are 16 residues in the CDR3. From germline, CDR1 is SGHKS and CDR2 YYEKEE (reference sequence). Trimming took 4 bases from V and 5 from J, leaving 19 bases between them. CDR3 in amino acids: CASSPYHRAGDQPQHF. CDR3 sequence (DNA): TGTGCCAGCAGCCCCTATCACAGGGCCGGGGATCAGCCCCAGCATTTT.

This clonotype was counted only a few times. The chain is built from TRBV3-1 and TRBJ2-2, with a tentative D call TRBD1 (6 bases). V was trimmed by 4 bases and J by 6 bases, leaving 12 bases between them. This CDR3 region has 14 residues. The germline CDR1 and CDR2 sequences are LGHDT and YNNKEL (reference sequence). The CDR3 DNA reads TGTGCCAGCAGCCTAAGGGGGACCGCCGGGGAGCTGTTTTTT. Amino acid sequence: CASSLRGTAGELFF.

This clonotype was observed a handful of times. The gene calls are TRBV5-6 and TRBJ2-1, with D hard to call. The CDR3 contains 17 residues. The germline gives CDR1 SGHDT, CDR2 YYEEEE. The ends were cut back, 1 base at V and 4 bases at J, with 18 bases in the middle. This CDR3 reads CASSLMQALMGYNEQFF. The CDR3 bases are TGTGCCAGCAGCTTGATGCAGGCCCTAATGGGGTACAATGAGCAGTTCTTC.